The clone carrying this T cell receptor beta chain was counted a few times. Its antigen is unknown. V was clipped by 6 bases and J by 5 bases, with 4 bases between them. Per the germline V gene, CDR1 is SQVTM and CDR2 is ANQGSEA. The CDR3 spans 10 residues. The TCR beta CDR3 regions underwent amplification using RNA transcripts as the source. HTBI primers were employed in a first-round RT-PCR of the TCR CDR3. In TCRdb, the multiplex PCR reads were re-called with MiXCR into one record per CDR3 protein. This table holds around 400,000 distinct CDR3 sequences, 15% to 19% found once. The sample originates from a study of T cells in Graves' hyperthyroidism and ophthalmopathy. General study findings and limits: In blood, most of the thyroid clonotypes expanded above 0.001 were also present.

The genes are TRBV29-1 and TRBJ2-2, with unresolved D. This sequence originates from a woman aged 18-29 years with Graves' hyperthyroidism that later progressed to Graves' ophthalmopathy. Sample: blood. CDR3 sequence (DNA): TGCAGCGTGGGAACCGGGGAGCTGTTTTTT. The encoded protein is CSVGTGELFF.